This T cell receptor beta chain originates from a study of shared clonotypes between healthy human individuals. For the study at large: CD8 memory received one plate per donor, CD8 naive two, CD4 memory three and CD4 naive three.

Naive CD8 cells, CD45RO-negative and positively selected for CCR7, excluded terminally differentiated effector memory CD45RA+ cells. Overall study results and limits: A small donor pool kept down the genetic and exposure-history diversity that was represented. Among donors, clonotype sharing was expected to be affected by sequencing depth.

The protocol was immunoSEQ multiplex PCR, while the TCRdb copy is restricted to in-frame clones and leaves out a portion. Of about 2.1 million clones listed, just under 95% were seen once; the top ten hold 1.5% to 2%. The ends were cut back, 6 bases at V and 1 base at J, with 12 bases in the middle. CDR3 length equals 14 residues. The germline V gene has CDR1 SEHNR and CDR2 FQNEAQ (reference sequence). About this clone itself: Antigen: not known.

The TCR comes from a man aged 18-30 years in good health. Some clones in this sample may be carry-over from other donors' samples. The chain uses TRBV7-9 and TRBJ1-1, with a tentative D call TRBD1 (5 bases). Sequenced: naive CD8+ T cells from PBMCs. The CDR3 is CASSTTAPNTEAFF. CDR3 DNA: TGTGCCAGCAGTACGACAGCCCCGAACACTGAAGCTTTCTTT.